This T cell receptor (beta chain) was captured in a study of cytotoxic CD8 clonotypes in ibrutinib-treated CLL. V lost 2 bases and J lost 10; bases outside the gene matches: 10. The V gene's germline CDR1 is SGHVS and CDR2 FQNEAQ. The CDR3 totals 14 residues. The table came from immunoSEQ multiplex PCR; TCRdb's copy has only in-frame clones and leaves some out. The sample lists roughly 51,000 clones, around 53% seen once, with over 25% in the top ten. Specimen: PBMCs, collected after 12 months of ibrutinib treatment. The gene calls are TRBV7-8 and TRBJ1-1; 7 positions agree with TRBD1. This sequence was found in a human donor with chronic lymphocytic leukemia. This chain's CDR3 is CASSLITGQARAFF. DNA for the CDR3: TGTGCCAGCAGCTTAATAACCGGACAGGCCCGAGCTTTCTTT.